This T cell receptor beta chain was observed in a study of shared clonotypes between healthy human individuals. Study-wide results and limits: Sequencing depth was expected to influence donor clonotype sharing.

The CDR3 consists of 14 residues. CDR1 and CDR2 (germline): SGDLS, YYNGEE. Between the trimmed V and J ends, which lost 6 bases and 5 bases, there was a span of 18 bases. With ten immunoSEQ deep assay plates, unsorted PBMC DNA underwent sequencing. Original processing notes: ImmunoSEQ output lacked quality scores and full-length reads, limiting matched filtering. Produced via immunoSEQ multiplex PCR; TCRdb's table is partial and in-frame only. V and J calls and clone size are as listed in that table; D and trimming were resolved from the DNA. The sample lists about 450,000 clones; about 76% were seen once. Concerning this clone: Its antigen is as yet unknown.

Sequenced sample: PBMCs. This receptor was obtained from a woman between 40 and 55 years old in good health. Some clones in this sample may be carry-over from other donors' samples. This rearrangement joins TRBV9 to TRBJ2-7; no clear D gene. This chain's CDR3 is CASNPSGSPDEQYF. DNA for the CDR3: TGTGCCAGCAACCCCTCCGGGTCCCCCGACGAGCAGTACTTC.